The 8 T cell receptor beta chains given below trace back to one sample, sequenced in a study of T cells in Graves' hyperthyroidism and ophthalmopathy. Researchers took RNA transcripts and amplified the TCR beta CDR3 regions from them. In the first-round RT-PCR of the TCR CDR3, the HTBI primer set was used. TCRdb independently ran MiXCR on the multiplex PCR reads; one entry per CDR3 protein. The sample contains about half a million distinct CDR3 sequences, about 16% of which appear only once. Sequencing input: blood. These receptors all come from a young woman with Graves' ophthalmopathy.

This clonotype was detected ten times or more. V usage is TRBV6-2 or TRBV6-3 and J usage is TRBJ2-3, with TRBD2 as a possible D gene (6 bases). The CDR3 is made up of 16 amino acids. The V and J ends lost 6 bases and 5 bases respectively, with 21 bases between them. Germline V lookup: CDR1 MNHEY, CDR2 SVGEGT. The CDR3 here is CASSPRLGTGVDTQYF. The CDR3 DNA sequence: TGTGCCAGCAGCCCCCGACTAGGTACCGGTGTAGATACGCAGTATTTT.

The CDR3 sequence: CASTFTPSAFTDTQYF. The DNA for the CDR3 is TGCGCCAGCACTTTTACGCCTAGCGCTTTCACAGATACGCAGTATTTT. The gene calls are TRBV5-1 and TRBJ2-3; D is perhaps TRBD2 (6 bases). CDR1 is SGHRS, CDR2 YFSETQ, per germline. Trimming stripped 6 bases from V and 2 bases from J, with 19 bases between. The CDR3 has 16 amino acids.

This clonotype was observed many times. This chain uses TRBV3-1 with TRBJ1-2, with 8 positions matching TRBD1. The CDR3 is made up of 14 amino acids. V was clipped by 4 bases and J by 2 bases; unmatched bases: 3. From germline, CDR1 is LGHDT and CDR2 YNNKEL (reference sequence). The CDR3 loop reads CASSPGQENYGYTF. CDR3 bases: TGTGCCAGCAGCCCGGGACAGGAAAACTATGGCTACACCTTC.

This clonotype was picked up many times. CDR3 sequence (DNA): TGTGCCAGCAGCCCTCGGACTAGCGGAAGGAGAGATACGCAGTATTTT. Protein: CASSPRTSGRRDTQYF. The chain recombines TRBV7-9 with TRBJ2-3; 10 bases map to TRBD2. The CDR3 contains 16 residues. V was pared by 5 bases and J by 5 bases, with 10 bases of the junction left unmatched. The germline gives CDR1 SEHNR, CDR2 FQNEAQ (reference sequence).

Ten or more counts support this clonotype. The rearrangement links TRBV28 to TRBJ2-7; 8 bases line up with TRBD2. Germline lookup yields CDR1 MDHEN and CDR2 SYDVKM. The J segment lost 1 base and the V segment lost 4 bases, leaving 6 bases of the junction unmatched. CDR3 size: 15 residues. CDR3 loop: CASSSPPGGSYEQYF. In DNA, the CDR3 is TGTGCCAGCAGTTCACCGCCGGGGGGGTCCTACGAGCAGTACTTC.

The chain employs TRBV27 and TRBJ2-7; TRBD2 matches 10 bases. The CDR3 is 16 residues long. Germline V gives CDR1 MNHEY, CDR2 SMNVEV (reference sequence). J lost 4 bases, V lost 8 bases, and 14 bases had no gene match. The CDR3 spells CASGGGVAGGMYEQYF. CDR3 DNA sequence: TGTGCCAGCGGAGGGGGAGTAGCGGGAGGAATGTACGAGCAGTACTTC.

The chain carries TRBV29-1 and TRBJ1-2; the D gene is possibly TRBD1 (5 bases). The CDR3 runs 14 residues. Germline CDR1 reads SQVTM; CDR2 reads ANQGSEA. V was trimmed by 1 base and J by 8 bases, leaving 17 bases between them. For the CDR3, the DNA is TGCAGCGTTGAAGGGGGGAGGGGACGTAAGGGCTACACCTTC. Protein product: CSVEGGRGRKGYTF.

The chain recombines TRBV2 with TRBJ2-1; 9 bases line up with TRBD1. This CDR3 region has 16 residues. Germline values: CDR1 SNHLY, CDR2 FYNNEI. V trimming: 3 bases; J trimming: 2 bases; junction bases outside the gene matches: 5. CDR3 amino acids: CASSDFGDRAYNEQFF. CDR3 in DNA: TGTGCCAGCAGTGATTTTGGGGACAGGGCCTACAATGAGCAGTTCTTC.